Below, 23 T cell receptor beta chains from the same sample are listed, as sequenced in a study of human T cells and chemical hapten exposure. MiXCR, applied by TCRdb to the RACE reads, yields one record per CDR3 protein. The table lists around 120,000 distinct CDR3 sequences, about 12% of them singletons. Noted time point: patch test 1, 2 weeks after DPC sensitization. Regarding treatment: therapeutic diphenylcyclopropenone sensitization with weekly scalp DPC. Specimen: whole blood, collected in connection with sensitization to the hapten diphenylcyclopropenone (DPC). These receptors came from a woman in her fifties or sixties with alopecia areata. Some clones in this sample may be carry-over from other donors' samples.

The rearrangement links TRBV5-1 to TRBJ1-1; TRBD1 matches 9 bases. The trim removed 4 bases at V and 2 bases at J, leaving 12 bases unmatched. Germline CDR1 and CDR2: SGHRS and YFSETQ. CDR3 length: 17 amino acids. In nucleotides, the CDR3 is TGCGCCAGCAGCCAAACCCCCGGGACAGGGCGAAACACTGAAGCTTTCTTT. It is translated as CASSQTPGTGRNTEAFF.

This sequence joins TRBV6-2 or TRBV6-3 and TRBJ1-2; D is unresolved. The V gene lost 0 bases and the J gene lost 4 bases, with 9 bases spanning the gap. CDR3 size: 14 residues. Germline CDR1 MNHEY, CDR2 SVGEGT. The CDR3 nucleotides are TGTGCCAGCAGTTACTCCGCTTTGACCTATGGCTACACCTTC. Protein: CASSYSALTYGYTF.

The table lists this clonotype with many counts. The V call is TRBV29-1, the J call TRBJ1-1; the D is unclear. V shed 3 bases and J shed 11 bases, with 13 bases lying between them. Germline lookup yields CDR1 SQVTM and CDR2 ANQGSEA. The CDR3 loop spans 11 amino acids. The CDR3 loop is CSVEWVQLAFF. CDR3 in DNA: TGCAGCGTTGAGTGGGTTCAGCTCGCTTTCTTT.

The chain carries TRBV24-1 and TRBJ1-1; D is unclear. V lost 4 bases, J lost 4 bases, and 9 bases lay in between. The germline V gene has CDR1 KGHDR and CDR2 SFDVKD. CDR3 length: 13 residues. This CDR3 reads CATSDGVFTEAFF. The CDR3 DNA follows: TGTGCCACCAGTGACGGGGTTTTCACTGAAGCTTTCTTT.

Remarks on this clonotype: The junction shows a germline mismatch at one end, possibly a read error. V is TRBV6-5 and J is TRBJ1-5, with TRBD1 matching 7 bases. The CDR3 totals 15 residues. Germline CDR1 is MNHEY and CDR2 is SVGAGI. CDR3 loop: CVSSRGTGEGQPQHF. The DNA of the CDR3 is TGTGTCAGCAGTCGGGGCACAGGGGAAGGGCAGCCCCAGCATTTT.

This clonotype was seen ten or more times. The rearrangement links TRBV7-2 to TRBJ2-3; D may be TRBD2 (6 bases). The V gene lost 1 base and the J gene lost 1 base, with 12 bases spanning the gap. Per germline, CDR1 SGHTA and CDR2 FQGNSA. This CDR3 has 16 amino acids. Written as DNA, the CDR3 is TGTGCCAGCAGCTTAGGACTAGTTCGGGGCACAGATACGCAGTATTTT. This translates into CASSLGLVRGTDTQYF.

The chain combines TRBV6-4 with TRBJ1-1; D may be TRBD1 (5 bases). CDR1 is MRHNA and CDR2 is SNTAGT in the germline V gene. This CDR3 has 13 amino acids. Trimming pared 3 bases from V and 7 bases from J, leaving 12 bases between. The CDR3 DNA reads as TGTGCCAGCAGTGAGTACCACGGGGGTGAAGCTTTCTTT. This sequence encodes CASSEYHGGEAFF.

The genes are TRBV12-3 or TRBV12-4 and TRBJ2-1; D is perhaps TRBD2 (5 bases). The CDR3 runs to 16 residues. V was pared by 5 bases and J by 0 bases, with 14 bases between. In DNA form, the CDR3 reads TGTGCCAGCAGTCCCTACTTGAGCGGCTCCTACAATGAGCAGTTCTTC. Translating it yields CASSPYLSGSYNEQFF.

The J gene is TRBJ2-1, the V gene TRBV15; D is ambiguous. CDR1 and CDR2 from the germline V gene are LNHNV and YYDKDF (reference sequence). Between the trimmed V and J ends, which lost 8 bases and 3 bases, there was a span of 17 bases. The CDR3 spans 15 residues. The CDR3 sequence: CATGRDSPIYNEQFF. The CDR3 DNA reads TGTGCCACCGGGCGAGACTCTCCAATCTACAATGAGCAGTTCTTC. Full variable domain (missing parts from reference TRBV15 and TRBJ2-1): DAMVIQNPRYQVTQFGKPVTLSCSQTLNHNVMYWYQQKSSQAPKLLFHYYDKDFNNEADTPDNFQSRRPNTSFCFLDIRSPGLGDTAMYLCATGRDSPIYNEQFFGPGTRLTVL.

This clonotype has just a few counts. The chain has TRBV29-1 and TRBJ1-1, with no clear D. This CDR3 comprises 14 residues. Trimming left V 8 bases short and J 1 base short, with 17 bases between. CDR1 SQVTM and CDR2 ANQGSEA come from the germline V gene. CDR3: CSTTSGIRNTEAFF. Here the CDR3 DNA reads TGCAGCACAACCTCCGGGATAAGGAACACTGAAGCTTTCTTT.

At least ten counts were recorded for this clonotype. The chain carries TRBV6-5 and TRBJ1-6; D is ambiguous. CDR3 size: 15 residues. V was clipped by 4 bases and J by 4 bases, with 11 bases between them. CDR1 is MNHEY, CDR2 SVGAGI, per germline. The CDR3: CASSLGSTYNSPLHF. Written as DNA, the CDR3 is TGTGCCAGCAGTTTGGGTAGCACATATAATTCACCCCTCCACTTT.

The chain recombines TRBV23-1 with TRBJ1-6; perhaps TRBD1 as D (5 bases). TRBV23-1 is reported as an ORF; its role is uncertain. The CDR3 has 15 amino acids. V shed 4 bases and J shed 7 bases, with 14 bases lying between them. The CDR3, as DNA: TGCGCCAGCAGTCGGGACCGACTGGGGAATTCACCCCTCCACTTT. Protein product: CASSRDRLGNSPLHF.

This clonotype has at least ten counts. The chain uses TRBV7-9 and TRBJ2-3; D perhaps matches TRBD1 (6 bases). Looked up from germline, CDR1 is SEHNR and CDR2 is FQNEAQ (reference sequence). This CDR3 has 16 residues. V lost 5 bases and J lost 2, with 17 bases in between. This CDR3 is CASSPLAGELTDTQYF. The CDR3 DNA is TGTGCCAGCAGCCCGCTCGCAGGGGAACTCACAGATACGCAGTATTTT.

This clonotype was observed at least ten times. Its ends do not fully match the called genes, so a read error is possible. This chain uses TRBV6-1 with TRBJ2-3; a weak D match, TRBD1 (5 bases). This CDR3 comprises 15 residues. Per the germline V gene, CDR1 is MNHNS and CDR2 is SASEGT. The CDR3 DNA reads TGTGCCAGCAGAGAAGGGCCTGGGGCCACAGATACGCAGTATTTT. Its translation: CASREGPGATDTQYF.

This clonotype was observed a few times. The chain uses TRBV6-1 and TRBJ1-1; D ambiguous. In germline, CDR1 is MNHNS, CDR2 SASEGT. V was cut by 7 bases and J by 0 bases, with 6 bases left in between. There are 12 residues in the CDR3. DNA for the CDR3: TGTGCCAGCACGGCGTTGAACACTGAAGCTTTCTTT. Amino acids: CASTALNTEAFF.

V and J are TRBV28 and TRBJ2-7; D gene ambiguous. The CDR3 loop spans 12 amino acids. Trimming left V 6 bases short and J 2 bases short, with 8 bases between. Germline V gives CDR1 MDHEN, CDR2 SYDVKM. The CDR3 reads CASSYSAYEQYF. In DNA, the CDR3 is TGTGCCAGCAGCTACAGTGCCTACGAGCAGTACTTC.

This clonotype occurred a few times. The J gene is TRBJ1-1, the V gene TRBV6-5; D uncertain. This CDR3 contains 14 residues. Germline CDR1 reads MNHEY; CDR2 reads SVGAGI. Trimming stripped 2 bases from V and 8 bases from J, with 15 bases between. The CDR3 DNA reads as TGTGCCAGCAGTTACACAACCCAATTCAGGGAAGCTTTCTTT. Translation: CASSYTTQFREAFF.

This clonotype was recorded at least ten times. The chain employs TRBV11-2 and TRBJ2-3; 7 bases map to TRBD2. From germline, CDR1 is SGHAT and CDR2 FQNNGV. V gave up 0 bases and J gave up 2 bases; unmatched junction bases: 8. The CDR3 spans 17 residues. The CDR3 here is CASSLDSAGESTDTQYF. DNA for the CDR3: TGTGCCAGCAGCTTAGATTCGGCGGGGGAATCCACAGATACGCAGTATTTT.

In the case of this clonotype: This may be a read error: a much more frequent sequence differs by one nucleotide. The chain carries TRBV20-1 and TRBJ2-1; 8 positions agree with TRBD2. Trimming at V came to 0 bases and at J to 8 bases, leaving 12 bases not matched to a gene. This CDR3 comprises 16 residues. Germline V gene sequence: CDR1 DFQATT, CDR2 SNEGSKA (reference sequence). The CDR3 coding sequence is TGCAGTGCTAGAGATTTGGGGCCAGCGGGAGTATATGAGCAGTTCTTC. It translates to CSARDLGPAGVYEQFF.

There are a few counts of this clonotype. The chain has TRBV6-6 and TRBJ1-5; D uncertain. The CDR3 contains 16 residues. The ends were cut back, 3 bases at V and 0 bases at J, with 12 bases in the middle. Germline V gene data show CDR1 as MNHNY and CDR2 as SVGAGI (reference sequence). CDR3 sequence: CASSYGKGFSNQPQHF. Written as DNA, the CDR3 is TGTGCCAGCAGTTATGGTAAAGGGTTTAGCAATCAGCCCCAGCATTTT.

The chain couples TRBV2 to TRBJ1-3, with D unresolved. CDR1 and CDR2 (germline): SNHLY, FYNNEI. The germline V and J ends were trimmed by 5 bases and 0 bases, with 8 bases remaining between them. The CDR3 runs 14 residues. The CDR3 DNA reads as TGTGCCAGCAGTCTCCCCATCTCTGGAAACACCATATATTTT. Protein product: CASSLPISGNTIYF.

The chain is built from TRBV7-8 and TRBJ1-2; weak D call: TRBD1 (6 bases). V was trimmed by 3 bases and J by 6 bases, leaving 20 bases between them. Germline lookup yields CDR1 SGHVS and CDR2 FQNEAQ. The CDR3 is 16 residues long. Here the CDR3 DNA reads TGTGCCAGCAGCTTGCAGGGCGGGGGGCGATGGGATGGCTACACCTTC. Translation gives CASSLQGGGRWDGYTF.

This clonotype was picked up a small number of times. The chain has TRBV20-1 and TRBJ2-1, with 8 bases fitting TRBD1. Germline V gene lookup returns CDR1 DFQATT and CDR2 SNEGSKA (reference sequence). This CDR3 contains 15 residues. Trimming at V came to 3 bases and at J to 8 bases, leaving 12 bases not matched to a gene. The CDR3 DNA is TGCAGTGCTAGTGGTTGGCAGGGGGCTAGCTATGAGCAGTTCTTC. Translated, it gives CSASGWQGASYEQFF.